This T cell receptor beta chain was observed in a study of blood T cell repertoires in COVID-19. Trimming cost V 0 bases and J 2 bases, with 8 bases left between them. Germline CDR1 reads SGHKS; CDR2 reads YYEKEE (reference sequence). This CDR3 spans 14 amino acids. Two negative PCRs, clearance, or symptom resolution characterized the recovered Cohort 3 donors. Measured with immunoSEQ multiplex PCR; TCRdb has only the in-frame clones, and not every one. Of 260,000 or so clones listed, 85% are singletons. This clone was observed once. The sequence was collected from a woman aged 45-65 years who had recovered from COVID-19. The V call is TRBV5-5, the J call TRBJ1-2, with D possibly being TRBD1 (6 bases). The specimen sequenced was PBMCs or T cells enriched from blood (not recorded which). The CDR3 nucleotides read TGTGCCAGCAGCTTGGACAGGGCCAACTATGGCTACACCTTC. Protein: CASSLDRANYGYTF.